This passage covers 16 T cell receptor beta chains from one sample sequenced in a study of blood T cells in healthy people across ages (dated by TCRdb to the mid-2010s). Libraries came from 5' RACE. Sequencing was carried out with an Illumina HiSeq 2500. A second about 6 to 11 cycle PCR used a sample-barcoded 5' primer and a J-beta primer mix. TCRdb reprocessed the public reads (quality trimming at Q25 with fastp, clone calling with MiXCR) and kept in-frame beta chains. Rows merge per CDR3 protein into single entries with the most common DNA and genes. This sample has over 600,000 distinct CDR3 sequences in its table, and about 47% of those were observed once. Of the sample, 15% to 20% falls within the top ten clones. Sequenced sample: blood. These receptors originate from a man older than 75 in good health.

This chain links TRBV24-1 with TRBJ1-5; 7 nucleotides agree with TRBD1. CDR3 length equals 14 residues. V lost 3 bases to trimming and J lost 4 bases; unmatched junction nucleotides: 2. Looked up from germline, CDR1 is KGHDR and CDR2 is SFDVKD. Here the CDR3 DNA reads TGTGCCACCAGTGATCCGGGACAGAATCAGCCCCAGCATTTT. This sequence encodes CATSDPGQNQPQHF.

This clonotype was observed a few times. The CDR3 is CASSLAGTGGLNEQFF. For the CDR3, the DNA is TGTGCCAGCAGCTTAGCCGGGACAGGGGGCTTGAATGAGCAGTTCTTC. This chain uses TRBV7-2 with TRBJ2-1, with 12 bases matching TRBD1. V lost 0 bases to trimming and J lost 7 bases; unmatched junction nucleotides: 4. This CDR3 comprises 16 residues. Looked up from germline, CDR1 is SGHTA and CDR2 is FQGNSA.

This chain connects TRBV3-1 to TRBJ2-4; 8 positions match TRBD1. The J call may not be correct, given that the DNA end is closer to TRBJ2-7. CDR1 is LGHDT, CDR2 YNNKEL, per germline (reference sequence). The CDR3 spans 13 residues. Here the CDR3 reads CASSGDRFYEQYF. The CDR3 nucleotides read TGTGCCAGCAGCGGGGACAGGTTCTACGAGCAGTACTTC.

This clonotype was observed a few times. This rearrangement joins TRBV6-5 to TRBJ2-1; D may be TRBD1 (6 bases). Trimming cost V 0 bases and J 4 bases, with 13 bases left between them. Looked up from germline, CDR1 is MNHEY and CDR2 is SVGAGI. The CDR3 runs 16 residues. Written as DNA, the CDR3 is TGTGCCAGCAGTTACTCTTGGGGGCGGCCTTACAATGAGCAGTTCTTC. This sequence encodes CASSYSWGRPYNEQFF.

V gene TRBV5-1 combines with J gene TRBJ2-5; 10 bases match TRBD2. Judging by the DNA end, TRBJ2-7 fits better; the J call may be wrong. Germline loops: CDR1 SGHRS, CDR2 YFSETQ. This CDR3 region has 14 residues. The CDR3 bases are TGCGCCAGCAATCCTAGCGGGGGAAGTCGCGAGCAGTACTTC. This gives the protein CASNPSGGSREQYF.

This clonotype showed up many times. V gene TRBV27 combines with J gene TRBJ2-1, with D uncertain. Trimming shortened V by 2 bases and J by 1 base, and 6 bases separated the two germline ends. The CDR3 sequence is 14 residues long. Germline V CDR1 and CDR2: MNHEY, SMNVEV (reference sequence). The CDR3 region has the DNA TGTGCCAGCAGTTTAACCGCTTCCTACAATGAGCAGTTCTTC. Its translation is CASSLTASYNEQFF.

The chain uses TRBV20-1 and TRBJ1-1; D not resolved. Germline CDR1 and CDR2: DFQATT and SNEGSKA (reference sequence). V lost 0 bases, J lost 3 bases, and 5 bases lay in between. This CDR3 has 12 amino acids. CDR3 amino acids: CSAREQDTEAFF. The CDR3 coding sequence is TGCAGTGCTAGAGAGCAGGACACTGAAGCTTTCTTT.

About this clonotype itself: One end of the junction does not line up with germline, which may come from a read error. CDR3 protein: CASNLAGGSSDNEQFF. The CDR3 DNA reads TGTGCCAGCAACCTAGCGGGGGGAAGCTCCGACAATGAGCAGTTCTTC. This sequence joins TRBV6-2 or TRBV6-3 and TRBJ2-1; 11 nucleotides agree with TRBD2. Looked up from germline, CDR1 is MNHEY and CDR2 is SVGEGT. This CDR3 is built from 16 residues.

To note about this clonotype: The junction departs from the called germline gene at one end, perhaps through a read error. This chain uses TRBV10-3 with TRBJ1-1, with D perhaps TRBD1 (5 bases). Looked up from germline, CDR1 is ENHRY and CDR2 is SYGVKD. The CDR3 has 15 residues. The DNA of the CDR3 is TGTGCCATCAGTGTCTCCCAAGGGGAAGTCACTAAAGCTTTCTTT. Its translation is CAISVSQGEVTKAFF.

This clonotype was detected only a few times. J is TRBJ2-1 and V is TRBV6-2 or TRBV6-3, with D tentatively TRBD2 (5 bases). The length of the CDR3 is 15 residues. V was shortened by 6 bases and J by 0 bases, with 12 bases between the two germline ends. Germline V gene lookup returns CDR1 MNHEY and CDR2 SVGEGT. The CDR3 DNA sequence: TGTGCCAGCAGAAATGGACTCCTCTCCTACAATGAGCAGTTCTTC. Its translation: CASRNGLLSYNEQFF.

This clonotype has a handful of counts. This chain uses TRBV7-9 with TRBJ2-5; 10 nucleotides match TRBD1. The CDR3 has 19 residues. V lost 0 bases, J lost 5 bases, and 15 bases stayed unmatched. Germline assignment: CDR1 SEHNR and CDR2 FQNEAQ (reference sequence). This CDR3 is CASSLARLGTGVLAETQYF. The CDR3 DNA reads as TGTGCCAGCAGCTTAGCGCGGTTAGGGACAGGGGTTTTGGCGGAGACCCAGTACTTC.

This clonotype was found once. The gene calls are TRBV7-9 and TRBJ1-6, with 10 bases aligning to TRBD1. V was pared by 5 bases and J by 8 bases, with 6 bases of the junction left unmatched. The CDR3 has 15 residues. The germline V gene encodes CDR1 SEHNR and CDR2 FQNEAQ (reference sequence). The CDR3 nucleotides read TGTGCCAGCAGCACGGACAGGGGGTATTATTCACCCCTCCACTTT. Encoded protein: CASSTDRGYYSPLHF.

The chain carries TRBV7-9 and TRBJ2-7; TRBD2 aligns across 8 bases. There are 17 residues in the CDR3. The germline V gene has CDR1 SEHNR and CDR2 FQNEAQ (reference sequence). Trimming removed 8 bases from V and 3 bases from J; junction bases left unmatched: 18. The CDR3 here is CASLGLAVSPQDYEQYF. The CDR3 nucleotides read TGTGCCAGCCTCGGACTAGCTGTCTCCCCCCAAGACTACGAGCAGTACTTC. The full variable domain, rest sourced from reference TRBV7-9 and TRBJ2-7, is DTGVSQNPRHKITKRGQNVTFRCDPISEHNRLYWYRQTLGQGPEFLTYFQNEAQLEKSRLLSDRFSAERPKGSFSTLEIQRTEQGDSAMYLCASLGLAVSPQDYEQYFGPGTRLTVT.

This sequence joins TRBV5-1 and TRBJ2-3; the D gene is possibly TRBD1 (6 bases). V was trimmed by 1 base and J by 7 bases, leaving 10 bases between them. CDR3 length: 13 amino acids. Germline-derived CDR1 and CDR2 are SGHRS and YFSETQ. This CDR3 reads CASSLSGENTQYF. DNA of the CDR3: TGCGCCAGCAGCTTGTCAGGGGAGAATACGCAGTATTTT.

This sequence joins TRBV5-1 and TRBJ2-1; 11 bases are shared with TRBD2. The CDR3 has 15 amino acids. Trimming at V came to 0 bases and at J to 10 bases, leaving 6 bases not matched to a gene. Germline V gene lookup returns CDR1 SGHRS and CDR2 YFSETQ. CDR3 sequence reads: CASSLGSGRAQEQFF. The CDR3 DNA reads as TGCGCCAGCAGCTTGGGTAGCGGGAGGGCCCAGGAGCAGTTCTTC.

On this clonotype: A junction end diverges from the germline sequence, so it may reflect a read error. The chain has TRBV5-1 and TRBJ1-1; 10 nucleotides align to TRBD1. The CDR3 is 14 residues long. The V gene's germline CDR1 is SGHRS and CDR2 YFSETQ. DNA for the CDR3: TGCACCAGCAGCCTCGGACAGGGGGACACTGAAGCTTTCTTT. The encoded protein is CTSSLGQGDTEAFF.